The next 26 T cell receptor beta chains were all read from a single sample in a study of Ad26.COV2.S vaccination and SARS-CoV-2 variants. Libraries were prepared by immunoSEQ multiplex PCR; TCRdb keeps only in-frame clonotypes and omits some of them. The sample records around 450,000 clones, 89% being singletons. As to treatment: 19 received Ad26.COV2.S at low or high dose, single or two shots; several received placebo; per-sample allocation not given. Material that was analyzed had been drawn on day 63 after the first vaccine or placebo injection. The material sequenced was peripheral blood, taken in a trial of Ad26.COV2.S vaccine versus placebo. Receptors originate from a person aged 18-60 years who received the Ad26.COV2.S COVID-19 vaccine or a placebo.

This clone showed up just a few times. The chain carries TRBV14 and TRBJ2-7; 14 positions match TRBD2. V was pared by 6 bases and J by 4 bases, with 2 bases of the junction left unmatched. Germline CDR1 is SGHDN and CDR2 is FVKESK. The CDR3 spans 14 residues. The CDR3 nucleotides are TGTGCCAGCAGTCGACTAGCGGGGGGGTACGAGCAGTACTTC. This sequence encodes CASSRLAGGYEQYF.

This rearrangement joins TRBV19 to TRBJ2-7; 7 bases align to TRBD1. The CDR3 runs to 13 residues. The V segment lost 5 bases and the J segment 5 bases; nucleotides outside the gene matches: 6. Germline CDR1 is LNHDA and CDR2 is SQIVND (reference sequence). The CDR3 loop is CASSPRQGDEQYV. CDR3 DNA: TGTGCCAGTAGTCCCCGTCAGGGGGACGAGCAGTACGTC.

The chain has TRBV30 and TRBJ1-4; weak D call: TRBD1 (6 bases). This CDR3 contains 14 residues. Germline V CDR1 and CDR2: GTSNPN, SVGIG (reference sequence). V was trimmed by 2 bases and J by 7 bases, leaving 14 bases between them. CDR3 sequence (DNA): TGTGCCTGGAGTCATACACAGGGTGGTGAAAAACTGTTTTTT. It yields the protein CAWSHTQGGEKLFF. The entire variable domain, with the rest obtained from reference TRBV30 and TRBJ1-4, is as follows: SQTIHQWPATLVQPVGSPLSLECTVEGTSNPNLYWYRQAAGRGLQLLFYSVGIGQISSEVPQNLSASRPQDRQFILSSKKLLLSDSGFYLCAWSHTQGGEKLFFGSGTQLSVL.

Here the CDR3 DNA reads TGTGCCAGCAGCTTAGACCCGACTAGCAATCAGCCCCAGCATTTT. Amino acids: CASSLDPTSNQPQHF. The chain combines TRBV7-2 with TRBJ1-5, with no clear D. V lost 1 base and J lost 0, with 7 bases in between. The CDR3 runs 15 residues. CDR1 SGHTA and CDR2 FQGNSA come from the germline V gene.

The gene calls are TRBV20-1 and TRBJ2-7; no clear D. CDR1 is DFQATT, CDR2 SNEGSKA, per germline (reference sequence). The CDR3 contains 11 residues. Trimming shortened V by 0 bases and J by 5 bases, and 5 bases separated the two germline ends. CDR3 amino acids: CSARDGDEQYF. CDR3 nucleotides: TGCAGTGCTAGAGATGGGGACGAGCAGTACTTC.

The V and J genes are TRBV13 and TRBJ1-2; 9 bases map to TRBD1. Trimming cost V 3 bases and J 4 bases; bases outside gene matches: 3. The CDR3 loop spans 14 amino acids. Germline V gene data show CDR1 as PRHDT and CDR2 as FYEKMQ (reference sequence). The CDR3 nucleotides are TGTGCCAGCAGCTTTCCGACAGGGGGCTATGGCTACACCTTC. It specifies CASSFPTGGYGYTF.

The V call is TRBV3-1 (or the pseudogene TRBV3-2), the J call TRBJ2-3, with D tentatively TRBD1 (5 bases). CDR1 LGHDT and CDR2 YNNKEL come from the germline V gene (reference sequence). The CDR3 covers 13 residues. The ends were cut back, 1 base at V and 7 bases at J, with 9 bases in the middle. The CDR3 spells CASSQGQHYTQYF. In DNA, the CDR3 is TGTGCCAGCAGCCAAGGACAGCATTATACGCAGTATTTT.

The chain uses TRBV10-3 and TRBJ1-5; D is perhaps TRBD1 (6 bases). This CDR3 contains 14 residues. Trimming took 5 bases from V and 4 from J, leaving 12 bases between them. In germline, CDR1 is ENHRY, CDR2 SYGVKD. This chain's CDR3 is CAISNGGRNQPQHF. CDR3 in DNA: TGTGCCATCAGTAACGGGGGGCGGAATCAGCCCCAGCATTTT.

The chain joins TRBV6-5 to TRBJ2-7; D may correspond to TRBD1 or TRBD2 (6 bases each). Germline V gives CDR1 MNHEY, CDR2 SVGAGI. CDR3 length: 15 residues. The V gene lost 2 bases and the J gene lost 4 bases, with 15 bases spanning the gap. The CDR3 reads CASSYGRGPRYEQYV. The CDR3 region has the DNA TGTGCCAGCAGTTACGGTCGGGGGCCCAGGTACGAGCAGTACGTC.

The gene calls are TRBV27 and TRBJ1-2, with D possibly being TRBD1 (6 bases). CDR3 length: 14 amino acids. CDR1 and CDR2 (germline): MNHEY, SMNVEV (reference sequence). V shed 3 bases and J shed 8 bases, with 16 bases lying between them. CDR3 in DNA: TGTGCCAGCAGTTTGACAGGAGCTGGGGGGGGCTACACCTTC. This translates into CASSLTGAGGGYTF.

The chain joins TRBV4-1 to TRBJ1-1, with D tentatively TRBD1 (5 bases). Deletions cut 4 bases from V and 0 bases from J, with 9 bases between. CDR1 MGHRA and CDR2 YSYEKL come from the germline V gene. There are 14 residues in the CDR3. CDR3 DNA sequence: TGCGCCAGCAGCCTCAGGGCCCTGAACACTGAAGCTTTCTTT. It codes for CASSLRALNTEAFF.

V is TRBV28 and J is TRBJ1-2; D gene uncertain. CDR1 and CDR2 from the germline V gene are MDHEN and SYDVKM. Deletions cut 11 bases from V and 7 bases from J, with 20 bases between. The CDR3 runs to 13 residues. CDR3 DNA: TGTGCCGCCGAAGTGAGGCGAGGGTTTGGCTACACCTTC. Protein product: CAAEVRRGFGYTF.

V usage is TRBV4-1 and J usage is TRBJ1-2; no firm D call. This CDR3 has 13 amino acids. The V and J ends lost 0 bases and 8 bases respectively, with 10 bases between them. Germline V gives CDR1 MGHRA, CDR2 YSYEKL. The CDR3: CASSQEDGRGYTF. The CDR3 DNA follows: TGCGCCAGCAGCCAAGAGGACGGGCGGGGCTACACCTTC.

There are a few counts of this clone. J is TRBJ1-1 and V is TRBV4-2, with D possibly TRBD1 on 5 matching bases. CDR1 and CDR2 (germline): LGHNA, YNFKEQ. The CDR3 sequence is 13 residues long. The V and J ends lost 2 bases and 11 bases respectively, with 15 bases between them. In DNA, the CDR3 is TGTGCCAGCAGCCAAACCGGGACTCTAAGGGCTTTCTTT. Translated: CASSQTGTLRAFF.

The V gene is TRBV7-9, the J gene TRBJ2-7; no clear D. This CDR3 spans 12 amino acids. Trimming removed 5 bases at V and 4 bases at J, with 9 bases between. Germline V gene sequence: CDR1 SEHNR, CDR2 FQNEAQ (reference sequence). CDR3 loop: CASSPQDYEQYF. The CDR3 region has the DNA TGTGCCAGCAGCCCCCAAGATTACGAGCAGTACTTC.

The rearrangement uses TRBV5-1 and TRBJ1-3; 7 nucleotides line up with TRBD1. The CDR3 sequence is 15 residues long. CDR1 and CDR2 (germline): SGHRS, YFSETQ. J gave up 3 bases and V 1 base, and 4 bases lay outside the gene matches. The CDR3 sequence is CASSLTQGDGNTIYF. Written as DNA, the CDR3 is TGCGCCAGCAGCTTGACCCAGGGGGATGGAAACACCATATATTTT. Full variable domain (rest looked up from reference TRBV5-1 and TRBJ1-3): KAGVTQTPRYLIKTRGQQVTLSCSPISGHRSVSWYQQTPGQGLQFLFEYFSETQRNKGNFPGRFSGRQFSNSRSEMNVSTLELGDSALYLCASSLTQGDGNTIYFGEGSWLTVV.

The chain is built from TRBV3-1 (or the pseudogene TRBV3-2) and TRBJ2-5; a possible D gene is TRBD2 (6 bases). The CDR3 contains 13 residues. Trimming removed 4 bases at V and 5 bases at J, with 11 bases between. CDR1 is LGHDT, CDR2 YNNKEL, per germline (reference sequence). CDR3 nucleotide sequence: TGTGCCAGCAGCCGTGGGAGGCTGGAGACCCAGTACTTC. The encoded protein is CASSRGRLETQYF.

The V call is TRBV7-2, the J call TRBJ1-1, with TRBD1 identical over 8 bases. In germline, CDR1 is SGHTA, CDR2 FQGNSA. The junction had 4 bases not matched to a gene; V was cut back by 3 bases and J by 4 bases. CDR3 length: 14 amino acids. CDR3 residues: CASSFLTGGTEAFF. Written as DNA, the CDR3 is TGTGCCAGCAGCTTTCTTACAGGGGGCACTGAAGCTTTCTTT.

This chain uses TRBV2 with TRBJ2-6; D gene uncertain. The CDR3 runs 17 residues. Germline V CDR1 and CDR2: SNHLY, FYNNEI. Trimming pared 6 bases from V and 0 bases from J, leaving 15 bases between. CDR3 nucleotides: TGTGCCAGCAGGAACTGGAACACAGACTCTGGGGCCAACGTCCTGACTTTC. Its translation is CASRNWNTDSGANVLTF.

The rearrangement links TRBV3-1 (or the pseudogene TRBV3-2) to TRBJ1-2; D gene ambiguous. Per the germline V gene, CDR1 is LGHDT and CDR2 is YNNKEL (reference sequence). This CDR3 region has 14 residues. V gave up 1 base and J gave up 3 bases, with 9 bases separating them. CDR3 DNA sequence: TGTGCCAGCAGCCAAGGGCTCCGGGACTATGGCTACACCTTC. Translation gives CASSQGLRDYGYTF.

The V and J genes are TRBV3-1 (or the pseudogene TRBV3-2) and TRBJ1-1; a possible D gene is TRBD1 (6 bases). V lost 1 base to trimming and J lost 11 bases, with 11 bases between them. The germline V gene has CDR1 LGHDT and CDR2 YNNKEL (reference sequence). The CDR3 has 12 amino acids. Here the CDR3 DNA reads TGTGCCAGCAGCCAAGCCCCAGGGGTGGCTTTCTTT. Residues: CASSQAPGVAFF.

The V call is TRBV11-2, the J call TRBJ1-1; D possibly corresponds to TRBD1 (5 bases). This CDR3 has 15 amino acids. Germline V gene sequence: CDR1 SGHAT, CDR2 FQNNGV. V lost 2 bases, J lost 6 bases, and 16 bases lay in between. The CDR3, as DNA: TGTGCCAGCAGCTTATTTTCGCAGGGACTTTCTGAAGCTTTCTTT. Translation gives CASSLFSQGLSEAFF.

The genes are TRBV11-2 and TRBJ2-4; D is unclear. This CDR3 comprises 15 residues. Germline V gene sequence: CDR1 SGHAT, CDR2 FQNNGV. Trimming stripped 7 bases from V and 0 bases from J, with 13 bases between. The CDR3 spells CASTRWAAAKNIQYF. The CDR3 DNA reads TGTGCCAGCACGAGGTGGGCCGCAGCCAAAAACATTCAGTACTTC.

The chain uses TRBV20-1 and TRBJ1-2; D is possibly TRBD1 (6 bases). The ends were cut back, 3 bases at V and 3 bases at J, with 17 bases in the middle. The germline CDR1 and CDR2 sequences are DFQATT and SNEGSKA (reference sequence). This CDR3 spans 15 amino acids. The CDR3 coding sequence is TGCAGTGCTAGTACGCTGGGGGCCGGCGACTATGGCTACACCTTC. Its protein product is CSASTLGAGDYGYTF.

The rearrangement uses TRBV10-3 and TRBJ1-2; a weak D match, TRBD1 (5 bases). V was shortened by 11 bases and J by 6 bases, with 16 bases between the two germline ends. The CDR3 runs to 12 residues. Germline loops: CDR1 ENHRY, CDR2 SYGVKD. Here the CDR3 reads CASGRGFDGYTF. Here the CDR3 DNA reads TGTGCCTCCGGGCGGGGGTTCGATGGCTACACCTTC.

The genes are TRBV28 and TRBJ1-5; 11 nucleotides match TRBD1. Germline CDR1 is MDHEN and CDR2 is SYDVKM. CDR3 length: 16 residues. V gave up 8 bases and J gave up 0 bases; unmatched junction bases: 6. This CDR3 reads CASRDRGVYSNQPQHF. CDR3 sequence (DNA): TGTGCCAGCCGGGACAGGGGGGTCTATAGCAATCAGCCCCAGCATTTT.